One and the same sample provided the 20 T cell receptor beta chains below, sequenced in a study of cytomegalovirus exposure and HLA in healthy donors. Both 60 Vbeta primers and 13 Jbeta primers went into the PCR. TCRdb's copy holds only in-frame clones and misses some; the assay was immunoSEQ multiplex PCR. Seen here are about 170,000 clones, 60% to 85% observed once, and the top ten hold about 2.9%. Sequencing was performed on PBMCs. The receptors derive from a female donor in good health and CMV-seronegative.

V gene TRBV19 combines with J gene TRBJ1-2, with a weak D call TRBD1 (6 bases). Germline V lookup: CDR1 LNHDA, CDR2 SQIVND (reference sequence). Deletions cut 5 bases from V and 4 bases from J, with 11 bases between. CDR3 size: 13 residues. The CDR3 DNA sequence: TGTGCCAGTAGTTCCGGACAGCCCTATGGCTACACCTTC. Translated: CASSSGQPYGYTF.

The chain is built from TRBV6-5 and TRBJ2-7; 10 bases line up with TRBD2. Germline V gene sequence: CDR1 MNHEY, CDR2 SVGAGI. CDR3 length: 15 residues. V lost 5 bases and J lost 0; bases outside the gene matches: 4. The CDR3: CASSLLAGSSYEQYF. Written as DNA, the CDR3 is TGTGCCAGCAGTCTACTAGCGGGGAGCTCCTACGAGCAGTACTTC.

V gene TRBV7-9 combines with J gene TRBJ2-3; possible D gene TRBD1, 6 bases. V was cut by 10 bases and J by 4 bases, with 15 bases left in between. Germline CDR1 reads SEHNR; CDR2 reads FQNEAQ (reference sequence). The CDR3 has 13 residues. CDR3 nucleotides: TGTGCCAACAAGTGGGCAGGGGCAGATACGCAGTATTTT. As protein: CANKWAGADTQYF.

The chain has TRBV19 and TRBJ2-7, with D perhaps matching TRBD2 (6 bases). From germline, CDR1 is LNHDA and CDR2 SQIVND (reference sequence). This CDR3 comprises 14 residues. With 9 bases removed from V and 5 bases from J, the gap between germline ends came to 20 bases. CDR3 sequence: CASMRGQDYNEQYF. CDR3 sequence (DNA): TGTGCCAGCATGCGCGGTCAGGACTATAACGAGCAGTACTTC.

V is TRBV9 and J is TRBJ2-1, with D maybe TRBD2 (6 bases). The CDR3 length is 11 residues. V lost 2 bases and J lost 9, with 6 bases in between. Germline CDR1 reads SGDLS; CDR2 reads YYNGEE. The CDR3 bases are TGTGCCAGCAGCGTTAGCGGTGAGCAGTTCTTC. Translating it yields CASSVSGEQFF.

This clone was seen just once. V is TRBV7-2 and J is TRBJ2-2, with 10 positions matching TRBD1. Germline V gene sequence: CDR1 SGHTA, CDR2 FQGNSA. V shed 5 bases, J shed 3 bases, and the junction held 3 bases outside the gene matches. This CDR3 spans 15 amino acids. CDR3 sequence (DNA): TGTGCCAGCAGCGTAGGGACAGGGGACACCGGGGAGCTGTTTTTT. Its protein product is CASSVGTGDTGELFF.

The chain recombines TRBV2 with TRBJ2-6; the D is unclear. Germline V gene lookup returns CDR1 SNHLY and CDR2 FYNNEI. This CDR3 is built from 15 residues. The V gene lost 3 bases and the J gene lost 0 bases, with 6 bases spanning the gap. The CDR3 protein is CASSDRLSGANVLTF. The DNA for the CDR3 is TGTGCCAGCAGTGACAGACTCTCTGGGGCCAACGTCCTGACTTTC.

J is TRBJ2-1 and V is TRBV9; unclear D gene. The CDR3 covers 15 residues. V lost 0 bases to trimming and J lost 2 bases, with 9 bases between them. Per the germline V gene, CDR1 is SGDLS and CDR2 is YYNGEE. CDR3 in DNA: TGTGCCAGCAGCGTAGCCAGGAACACCTACAATGAGCAGTTCTTC. This gives the protein CASSVARNTYNEQFF.

This chain links TRBV5-5 with TRBJ2-7; TRBD2 matches at 9 bases. The V gene's germline CDR1 is SGHKS and CDR2 YYEKEE (reference sequence). The V segment lost 1 base and the J segment 7 bases; nucleotides outside the gene matches: 12. This CDR3 has 16 residues. CDR3 sequence: CASSLKLGGGVNEQYF. CDR3 bases: TGTGCCAGCAGCTTGAAATTGGGCGGGGGGGTTAATGAGCAGTACTTC.

The rearrangement links TRBV6-5 to TRBJ1-1; 7 bases are a match to TRBD1. V lost 5 bases, J lost 9 bases, and 9 bases stayed unmatched. The germline V gene encodes CDR1 MNHEY and CDR2 SVGAGI. CDR3 length equals 13 residues. The CDR3 DNA reads as TGTGCCAGCAGTGACAGGGTCAAGGAAAAAGCTTTCTTT. Residues: CASSDRVKEKAFF.

This rearrangement joins TRBV9 to TRBJ1-5; no clear D. This CDR3 has 14 amino acids. Deletions cut 3 bases from V and 4 bases from J, with 11 bases between. Germline CDR1 and CDR2: SGDLS and YYNGEE. The CDR3, as DNA: TGTGCCAGCAGCGGAGAGGGTGCAAATCAGCCCCAGCATTTT. This translates into CASSGEGANQPQHF.

The chain couples TRBV5-1 to TRBJ1-6; maybe TRBD1 (5 bases). V was trimmed by 3 bases and J by 7 bases, leaving 20 bases between them. Germline loops: CDR1 SGHRS, CDR2 YFSETQ. The CDR3 is 17 residues long. CDR3 amino acids: CASSSDPLEGPNSPLHF. The DNA for the CDR3 is TGCGCCAGCAGCTCCGACCCGTTGGAGGGGCCAAATTCACCCCTCCACTTT.

This sequence joins TRBV19 and TRBJ1-1, with a weak D call TRBD1 (5 bases). CDR1 is LNHDA and CDR2 is SQIVND in the germline V gene (reference sequence). The CDR3 contains 14 residues. Trimming pared 4 bases from V and 5 bases from J, leaving 14 bases between. The CDR3 is CASSTTASRTEAFF. CDR3 in DNA: TGTGCCAGTAGTACGACAGCCAGCCGAACTGAAGCTTTCTTT.

The V call is TRBV19, the J call TRBJ1-2; D ambiguous. The CDR3 has 13 amino acids. The germline gives CDR1 LNHDA, CDR2 SQIVND (reference sequence). Between the trimmed V and J ends, which lost 3 bases and 8 bases, there was a span of 13 bases. DNA of the CDR3: TGTGCCAGTAGTATGAACAACCGCCAGGGCTACACCTTC. It specifies CASSMNNRQGYTF.

This clone has only a few counts. The V call is TRBV5-4, the J call TRBJ2-7, with 11 bases identical to TRBD1. The V and J ends lost 4 bases and 5 bases, in that order; junction bases with no gene match: 11. The CDR3 is made up of 16 amino acids. The germline V gene has CDR1 SGHNT and CDR2 YYREEE (reference sequence). This CDR3 reads CASSQRDRGSRDEQYF. CDR3 in DNA: TGTGCCAGCAGCCAGCGGGACAGGGGGTCGCGCGACGAGCAGTACTTC.

This chain connects TRBV7-3 to TRBJ2-7; TRBD1 matches at 7 bases. The V gene end was trimmed by 2 bases and the J gene end by 2 bases; junction bases not matched to a gene: 3. Per the germline V gene, CDR1 is SGHTA and CDR2 is FQGTGA. The CDR3 sequence is 14 residues long. CDR3 DNA sequence: TGTGCCAGCAGCTTATCCCAGGGGGCCTACGAGCAGTACTTC. Translated, it gives CASSLSQGAYEQYF.

In its sample, this clone was seen a few times. V is TRBV9 and J is TRBJ1-1; 9 bases line up with TRBD1. There are 15 residues in the CDR3. V lost 3 bases to trimming and J lost 5 bases; unmatched junction nucleotides: 8. Germline CDR1 SGDLS, CDR2 YYNGEE. The CDR3 region is CASSETGGERTEAFF. CDR3 coding DNA: TGTGCCAGCAGCGAGACAGGGGGGGAGAGGACTGAAGCTTTCTTT.

The chain uses TRBV5-4 and TRBJ2-7; 11 bases map to TRBD2. The ends lost 1 base at V and 2 bases at J; junction bases unmatched: 2. CDR1 and CDR2 (germline): SGHNT, YYREEE (reference sequence). The CDR3 spans 15 residues. CDR3 region: CASSLQTSGTYEQYF. CDR3 sequence (DNA): TGTGCCAGCAGCTTGCAGACTAGCGGGACCTACGAGCAGTACTTC.

In its sample, this clone was seen a few times. The V call is TRBV27, the J call TRBJ1-1; 7 nucleotides align to TRBD1. The CDR3 extends over 14 amino acids. V gave up 5 bases and J gave up 4 bases; unmatched junction bases: 7. CDR1 and CDR2 from the germline V gene are MNHEY and SMNVEV (reference sequence). The CDR3 spells CASSAGGGVTEAFF. CDR3 bases: TGTGCCAGCAGTGCAGGGGGAGGTGTCACTGAAGCTTTCTTT.

The chain carries TRBV11-2 and TRBJ2-1; possible D gene TRBD2, 5 bases. Trimming cost V 6 bases and J 1 base, with 16 bases left between them. CDR3 size: 16 residues. Germline V lookup: CDR1 SGHAT, CDR2 FQNNGV. The CDR3 loop is CASSLNLPGSYNEQFF. The CDR3, as DNA: TGTGCCAGCAGTCTGAATCTACCGGGGTCCTACAATGAGCAGTTCTTC.